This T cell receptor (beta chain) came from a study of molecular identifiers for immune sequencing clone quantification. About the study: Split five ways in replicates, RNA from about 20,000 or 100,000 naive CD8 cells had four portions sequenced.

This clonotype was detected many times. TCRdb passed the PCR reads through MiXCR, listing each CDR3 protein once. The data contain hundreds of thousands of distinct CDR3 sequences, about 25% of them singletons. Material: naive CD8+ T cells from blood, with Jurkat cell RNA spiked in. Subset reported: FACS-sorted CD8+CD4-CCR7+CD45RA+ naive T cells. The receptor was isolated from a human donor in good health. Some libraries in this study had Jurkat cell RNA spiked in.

This chain's CDR3 is CASSPPLGQGEETQYF. In DNA form, the CDR3 reads TGTGCCAGCAGCCCCCCTCTTGGGCAGGGGGAAGAGACCCAGTACTTC. The chain is built from TRBV5-6 and TRBJ2-5; 7 bases align to TRBD1. This CDR3 contains 16 residues. The germline gives CDR1 SGHDT, CDR2 YYEEEE. Germline trimming cut 4 bases from V and 3 bases from J; bases unmatched to any gene: 12. The full variable domain, in which reference TRBV5-6 and TRBJ2-5 provide the parts outside the CDR3, is DAGVTQSPTHLIKTRGQQVTLRCSPKSGHDTVSWYQQALGQGPQFIFQYYEEEERQRGNFPDRFSGHQFPNYSSELNVNALLLGDSALYLCASSPPLGQGEETQYFGPGTRLLVL.